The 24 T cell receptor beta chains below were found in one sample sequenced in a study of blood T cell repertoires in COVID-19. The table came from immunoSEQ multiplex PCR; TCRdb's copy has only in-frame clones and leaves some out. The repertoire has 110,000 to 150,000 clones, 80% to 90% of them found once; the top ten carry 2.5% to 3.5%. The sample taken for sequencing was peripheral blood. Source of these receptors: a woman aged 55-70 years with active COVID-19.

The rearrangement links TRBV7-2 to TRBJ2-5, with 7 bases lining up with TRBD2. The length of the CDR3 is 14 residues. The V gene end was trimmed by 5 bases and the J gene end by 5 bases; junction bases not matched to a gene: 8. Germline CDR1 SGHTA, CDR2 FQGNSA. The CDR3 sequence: CASSPWRERETQYF. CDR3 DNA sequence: TGTGCCAGCAGCCCTTGGCGGGAGAGGGAGACCCAGTACTTC.

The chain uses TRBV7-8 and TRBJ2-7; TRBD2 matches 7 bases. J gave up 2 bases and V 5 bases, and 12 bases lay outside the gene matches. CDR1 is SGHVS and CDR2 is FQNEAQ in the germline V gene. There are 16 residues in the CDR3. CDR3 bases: TGTGCCAGCAGCGACCTCTTGGGCGGGAGCACCTACGAGCAGTACTTC. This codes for CASSDLLGGSTYEQYF.

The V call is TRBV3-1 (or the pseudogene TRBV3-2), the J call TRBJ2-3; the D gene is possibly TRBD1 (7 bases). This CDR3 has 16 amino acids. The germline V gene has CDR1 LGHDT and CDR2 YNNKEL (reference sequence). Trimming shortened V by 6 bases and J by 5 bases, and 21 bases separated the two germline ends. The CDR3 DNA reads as TGTGCCAGCAGAAGAGCAGGGGGAGGCTTGGGAGATACGCAGTATTTT. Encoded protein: CASRRAGGGLGDTQYF.

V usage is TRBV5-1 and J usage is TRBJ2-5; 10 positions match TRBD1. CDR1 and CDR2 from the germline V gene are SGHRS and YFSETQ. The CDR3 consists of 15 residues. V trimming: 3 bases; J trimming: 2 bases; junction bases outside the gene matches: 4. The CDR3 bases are TGCGCCAGCAGCTGGGACAGGGGCGGGCAAGAGACCCAGTACTTC. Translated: CASSWDRGGQETQYF.

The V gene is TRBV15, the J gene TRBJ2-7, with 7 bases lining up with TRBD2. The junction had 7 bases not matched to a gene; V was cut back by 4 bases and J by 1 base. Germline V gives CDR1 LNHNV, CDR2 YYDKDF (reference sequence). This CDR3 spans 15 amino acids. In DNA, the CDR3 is TGTGCCACCAGCATGGGTCTAGCGGATTCCTACGAGCAGTACTTC. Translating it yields CATSMGLADSYEQYF.

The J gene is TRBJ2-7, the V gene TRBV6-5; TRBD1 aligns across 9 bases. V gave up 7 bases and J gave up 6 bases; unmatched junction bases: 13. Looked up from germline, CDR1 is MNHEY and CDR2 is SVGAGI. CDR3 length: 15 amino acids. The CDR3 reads CASTESGTGSGEQYF. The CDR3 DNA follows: TGTGCCAGCACCGAATCTGGGACAGGGTCGGGCGAGCAGTACTTC.

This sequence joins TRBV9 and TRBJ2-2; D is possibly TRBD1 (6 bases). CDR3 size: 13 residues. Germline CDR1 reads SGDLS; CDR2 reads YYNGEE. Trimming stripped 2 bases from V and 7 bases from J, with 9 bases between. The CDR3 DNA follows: TGTGCCAGCAGCGTCAGGGGTGACGGGGAGCTGTTTTTT. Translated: CASSVRGDGELFF.

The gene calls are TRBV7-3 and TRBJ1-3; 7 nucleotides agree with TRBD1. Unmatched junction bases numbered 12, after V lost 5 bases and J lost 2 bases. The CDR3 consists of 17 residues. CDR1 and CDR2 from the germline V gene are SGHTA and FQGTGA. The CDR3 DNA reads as TGTGCCAGCAGCCGTTCTGGGTCAGGGGGGCCTGGAAACACCATATATTTT. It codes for CASSRSGSGGPGNTIYF.

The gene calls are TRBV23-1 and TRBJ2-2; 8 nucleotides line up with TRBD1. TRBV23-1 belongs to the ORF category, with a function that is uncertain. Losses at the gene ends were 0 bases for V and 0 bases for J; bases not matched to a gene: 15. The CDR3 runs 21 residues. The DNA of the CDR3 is TGCGCCAGCAGTCAATCGTTCTGCAGACGGGACAGGATCACGAACACCGGGGAGCTGTTTTTT. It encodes CASSQSFCRRDRITNTGELFF.

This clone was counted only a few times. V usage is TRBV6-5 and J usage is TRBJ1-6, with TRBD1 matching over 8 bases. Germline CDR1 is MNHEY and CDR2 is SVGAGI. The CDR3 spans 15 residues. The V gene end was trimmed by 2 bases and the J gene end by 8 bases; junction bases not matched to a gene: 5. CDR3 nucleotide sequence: TGTGCCAGCAGTTACGCCGACAGGGGAGATTCACCCCTCCACTTT. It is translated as CASSYADRGDSPLHF.

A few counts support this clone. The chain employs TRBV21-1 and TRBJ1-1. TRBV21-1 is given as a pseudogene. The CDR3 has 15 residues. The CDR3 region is CASSKVRGETTEAFF. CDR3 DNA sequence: TGTGCCAGCAGCAAAGTACGGGGAGAGACCACTGAAGCTTTCTTT.

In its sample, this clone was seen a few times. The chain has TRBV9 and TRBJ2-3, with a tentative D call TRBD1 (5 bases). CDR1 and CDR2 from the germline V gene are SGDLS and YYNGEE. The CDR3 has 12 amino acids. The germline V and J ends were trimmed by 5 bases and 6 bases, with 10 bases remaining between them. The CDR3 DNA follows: TGTGCCAGCAGTCAGGGTGGGGATACGCAGTATTTT. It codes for CASSQGGDTQYF.

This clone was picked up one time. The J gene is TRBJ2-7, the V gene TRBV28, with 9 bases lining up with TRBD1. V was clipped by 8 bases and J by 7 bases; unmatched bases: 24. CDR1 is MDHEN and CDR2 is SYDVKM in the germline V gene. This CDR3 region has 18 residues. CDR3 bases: TGTGCCAGCGGCGCACCACCGGGGACAGGGTCCACGCCACAGGAGCAGTACTTC. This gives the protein CASGAPPGTGSTPQEQYF.

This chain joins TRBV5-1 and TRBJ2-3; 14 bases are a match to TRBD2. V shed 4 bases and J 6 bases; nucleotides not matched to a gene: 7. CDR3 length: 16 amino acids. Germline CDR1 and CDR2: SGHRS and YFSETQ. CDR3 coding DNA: TGCGCCAGCAGCCCGGGACTAGCGGGAGTGGTGGATACGCAGTATTTT. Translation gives CASSPGLAGVVDTQYF.

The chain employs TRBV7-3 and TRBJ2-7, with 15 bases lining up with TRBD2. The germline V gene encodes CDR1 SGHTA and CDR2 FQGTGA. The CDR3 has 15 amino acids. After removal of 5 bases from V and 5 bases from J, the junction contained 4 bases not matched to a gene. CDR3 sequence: CASSQGLAGGNEQYF. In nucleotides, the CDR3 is TGTGCCAGCAGCCAGGGACTAGCGGGAGGAAACGAGCAGTACTTC.

The DNA for the CDR3 is TGTGCCAGCAACACGGGGTCCTCTGGAAACACCATATATTTT. Its protein is CASNTGSSGNTIYF. The chain uses TRBV6-6 and TRBJ1-3, with no clear D. From germline, CDR1 is MNHNY and CDR2 SVGAGI (reference sequence). Between the trimmed V and J ends, which lost 7 bases and 0 bases, there was a span of 10 bases. The CDR3 loop spans 14 amino acids.

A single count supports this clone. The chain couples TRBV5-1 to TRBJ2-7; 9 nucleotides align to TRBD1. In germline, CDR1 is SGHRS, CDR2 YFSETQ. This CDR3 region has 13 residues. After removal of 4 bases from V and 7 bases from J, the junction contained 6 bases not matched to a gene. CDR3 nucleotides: TGCGCCAGCAGCGACTACAGGGGGCGGGAGCAGTACTTC. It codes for CASSDYRGREQYF.

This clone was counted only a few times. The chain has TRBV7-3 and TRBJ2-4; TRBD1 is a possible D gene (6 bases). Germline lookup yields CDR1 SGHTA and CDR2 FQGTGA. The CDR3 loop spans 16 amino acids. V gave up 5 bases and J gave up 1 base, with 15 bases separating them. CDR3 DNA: TGTGCCAGCAGCCAATACAGGGTTAAGGCCAAAAACATTCAGTACTTC. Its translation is CASSQYRVKAKNIQYF.

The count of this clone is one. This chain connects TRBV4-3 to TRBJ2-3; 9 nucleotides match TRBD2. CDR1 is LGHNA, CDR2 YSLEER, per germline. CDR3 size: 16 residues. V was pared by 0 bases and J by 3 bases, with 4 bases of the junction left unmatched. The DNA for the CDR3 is TGCGCCAGCAGCCAAGACGCTAGCGGGAAAACAGATACGCAGTATTTT. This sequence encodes CASSQDASGKTDTQYF.

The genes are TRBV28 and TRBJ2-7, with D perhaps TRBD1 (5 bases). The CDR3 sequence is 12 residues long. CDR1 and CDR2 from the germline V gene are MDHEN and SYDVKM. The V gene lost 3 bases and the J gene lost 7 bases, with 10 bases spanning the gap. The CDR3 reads CASSLLGLEQYF. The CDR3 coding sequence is TGTGCCAGCAGTTTGTTGGGGCTTGAGCAGTACTTC.

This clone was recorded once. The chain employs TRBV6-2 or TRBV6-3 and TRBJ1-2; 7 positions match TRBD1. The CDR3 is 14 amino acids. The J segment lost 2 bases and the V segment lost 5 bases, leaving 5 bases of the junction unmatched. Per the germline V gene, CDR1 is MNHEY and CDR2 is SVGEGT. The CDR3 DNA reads TGTGCCAGCAGTCGCGTGGGACAGAACTATGGCTACACCTTC. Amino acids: CASSRVGQNYGYTF.

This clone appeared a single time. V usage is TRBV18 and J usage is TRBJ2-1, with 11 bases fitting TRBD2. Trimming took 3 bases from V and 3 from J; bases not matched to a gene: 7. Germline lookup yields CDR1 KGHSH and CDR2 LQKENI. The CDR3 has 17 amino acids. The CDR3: CASSPLGLADSYNEQFF. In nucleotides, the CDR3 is TGTGCCAGCTCACCGCTGGGACTAGCGGACAGCTACAATGAGCAGTTCTTC.

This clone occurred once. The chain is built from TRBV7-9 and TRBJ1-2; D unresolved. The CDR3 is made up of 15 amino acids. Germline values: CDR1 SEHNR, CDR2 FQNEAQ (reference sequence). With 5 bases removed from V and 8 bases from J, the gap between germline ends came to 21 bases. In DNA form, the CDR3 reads TGTGCCAGCAGCCCCGCGGACTGGAGGCTTTGGGGCTACACCTTC. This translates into CASSPADWRLWGYTF. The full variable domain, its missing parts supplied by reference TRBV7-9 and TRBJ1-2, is DTGVSQNPRHKITKRGQNVTFRCDPISEHNRLYWYRQTLGQGPEFLTYFQNEAQLEKSRLLSDRFSAERPKGSFSTLEIQRTEQGDSAMYLCASSPADWRLWGYTFGSGTRLTVV.

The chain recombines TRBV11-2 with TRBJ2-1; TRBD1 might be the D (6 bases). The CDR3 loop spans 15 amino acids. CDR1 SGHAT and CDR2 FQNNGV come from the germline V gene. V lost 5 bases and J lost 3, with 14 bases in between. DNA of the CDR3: TGTGCCAGCAGCAGAACCGGGACAAACTACAATGAGCAGTTCTTC. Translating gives CASSRTGTNYNEQFF.